This TCR beta chain came from a study of blood T cell repertoires in COVID-19. Overall study: Collection of acute and convalescent COVID-19 samples took place in the United States, Italy and Spain. T cells, B-cell-depleted T cells, or PBMCs supplied cDNA or gDNA.

Sequenced by immunoSEQ multiplex PCR; TCRdb stores in-frame clones only, minus some. The sample has 390,000 or so clones, more than 70% seen once; the top ten hold over 9.5%. Germline CDR1 LNHDA, CDR2 SQIVND (reference sequence). This CDR3 has 13 residues. V was trimmed by 3 bases and J by 5 bases, leaving 8 bases between them. This clonotype originated in a woman under 40 with COVID-19, enrolled during active disease. The chain carries TRBV19 and TRBJ2-1, with D perhaps matching TRBD1 (5 bases). The sequencing input was peripheral blood. In nucleotides, the CDR3 is TGTGCCAGTAGTATCGGCAGGGACAATGAGCAGTTCTTC. Translation gives CASSIGRDNEQFF.